This TCR beta chain was found in a study of blood T cell repertoires in COVID-19. Looking at the study overall: Specimens from acute and convalescent COVID-19 originated in the United States, Italy and Spain. PBMCs, B-cell-depleted T cells, or T cells were the source of the cDNA or gDNA that made up the material.

Per the study methods: Estimated nucleated cell counts came from reference gene primer amplification. Libraries were prepared by immunoSEQ multiplex PCR; TCRdb keeps only in-frame clonotypes and omits some of them. The DNA gave D and trimming, while V, J and clone size come from that table. The data contain 30,000 to 40,000 clones, approximately 86% of them singletons. The sequenced sample consisted of peripheral blood. This receptor was obtained from a woman of 80 years or more with active or convalescent COVID-19.

The CDR3 sequence is CASSQLEVYEQYF. As DNA, the CDR3 is TGTGCCAGCTCACAGTTAGAGGTCTACGAGCAGTACTTC. The rearrangement joins TRBV18 to TRBJ2-7; no clear D. CDR3 length: 13 residues. The ends were cut back, 4 bases at V and 3 bases at J, with 10 bases in the middle. Per germline, CDR1 KGHSH and CDR2 LQKENI.